A single sample gave rise to the 15 T cell receptor beta chains below, sequenced in a study of spatial heterogeneity in lung cancer. Time point reported: sample taken at primary tumor resection. The study's findings and limits: In tumors, expanded intratumoral alpha and beta TCR counts tracked mutation counts.

TCRdb re-derived calls from the 5' RACE reads in MiXCR, one entry per CDR3 protein. The table includes roughly 10,000 distinct CDR3 sequences, 7.5% to 9% detected once. Their target antigens are unknown. Specimen: lung tumor tissue, collected at surgery. The receptors originated from a female donor with early-stage non-small cell lung cancer.

In this sample, this clonotype turned up many times. The rearrangement joins TRBV30 to TRBJ1-1; tentatively, D is TRBD1 (6 bases). CDR3 size: 12 residues. Germline V gene sequence: CDR1 GTSNPN, CDR2 SVGIG (reference sequence). Trimming cost V 5 bases and J 4 bases, with 11 bases left between them. CDR3 sequence (DNA): TGTGCCTGGGGGAGGGGGACCACTGAAGCTTTCTTT. This gives the protein CAWGRGTTEAFF.

This clonotype was seen repeatedly, ten times or more. The chain carries TRBV7-2 and TRBJ2-5; tentatively, D is TRBD2 (5 bases). The germline V and J ends were trimmed by 2 bases and 2 bases, with 9 bases remaining between them. Germline-derived CDR1 and CDR2 are SGHTA and FQGNSA. The CDR3 covers 14 residues. CDR3 amino acids: CASSLFWTQETQYF. In DNA, the CDR3 is TGTGCCAGCAGCTTATTCTGGACTCAAGAGACCCAGTACTTC.

This clonotype was observed many times. For the CDR3, the DNA is TGTGCCAGCAGAGTCCCGGGGCGCGGCGAGCAGTACTTC. Its translation is CASRVPGRGEQYF. The chain carries TRBV9 and TRBJ2-7; D is possibly TRBD1 or TRBD2 (5 bases each). The CDR3 runs 13 residues. The ends were cut back, 5 bases at V and 6 bases at J, with 15 bases in the middle. The germline V gene has CDR1 SGDLS and CDR2 YYNGEE. The full variable domain, completed using reference TRBV9 and TRBJ2-7, is DSGVTQTPKHLITATGQRVTLRCSPRSGDLSVYWYQQSLDQGLQFLIQYYNGEERAKGNILERFSAQQFPDLHSELNLSSLELGDSALYFCASRVPGRGEQYFGPGTRLTVT.

As regards this clonotype: A much more abundant neighbour one base away suggests this may be a read error. This rearrangement joins TRBV28 to TRBJ2-5; 9 bases fit TRBD2. CDR1 is MDHEN, CDR2 SYDVKM, per germline. The CDR3 covers 15 residues. CDR3: CVSTSLASGEKTQYF. The CDR3 DNA follows: TGTGTCAGCACCTCTCTAGCTAGCGGGGAGAAGACCCAGTACTTC.

In its sample, this clonotype was seen a few times. V gene TRBV6-6 combines with J gene TRBJ2-5; 10 bases align to TRBD1. J gave up 5 bases and V 2 bases, and 5 bases lay outside the gene matches. CDR1 and CDR2 from the germline V gene are MNHNY and SVGAGI (reference sequence). This CDR3 region has 15 residues. CDR3 protein: CASSYPTGGSETQYF. The DNA for the CDR3 is TGTGCCAGCAGTTACCCGACAGGGGGCTCGGAGACCCAGTACTTC.

As to this clonotype: A read error may explain this, as a much larger clone is one base away. The chain recombines TRBV28 with TRBJ1-5; 7 nucleotides match TRBD1. Germline CDR1 is MDHEN and CDR2 is SYDVKM. This CDR3 has 14 residues. CDR3 sequence (DNA): TGTGTCAGCAGCTCGGACAGGCGCAATCAGCCCCAGCATTTT. Translation gives CVSSSDRRNQPQHF.

The chain joins TRBV12-3 or TRBV12-4 to TRBJ2-2; 7 bases fit TRBD2. The CDR3 is made up of 16 amino acids. Trimming at V came to 5 bases and at J to 0 bases, leaving 6 bases not matched to a gene. The CDR3 region has the DNA TGTGCCAGCAGTCCTCAAGCGGGGACGAACACCGGGGAGCTGTTTTTT. Translating gives CASSPQAGTNTGELFF.

This clonotype came up many times. The rearrangement uses TRBV4-1 and TRBJ1-2; no firm D call. Germline V gene sequence: CDR1 MGHRA, CDR2 YSYEKL. CDR3 length: 13 amino acids. V shed 0 bases and J shed 1 base, with 3 bases lying between them. This CDR3 reads CASSQDGNYGYTF. CDR3 DNA: TGCGCCAGCAGCCAAGATGGTAACTATGGCTACACCTTC.

In this sample, this clonotype turned up many times. The rearrangement uses TRBV20-1 and TRBJ1-2, with D perhaps matching TRBD1 (6 bases). CDR1 DFQATT and CDR2 SNEGSKA come from the germline V gene (reference sequence). Deletions cut 6 bases from V and 2 bases from J, with 16 bases between. The CDR3 is made up of 14 amino acids. DNA for the CDR3: TGCAGTGCACAGGCATGGGGGGGCAACTATGGCTACACCTTC. The encoded protein is CSAQAWGGNYGYTF.

This clonotype turned up a few times. The chain links TRBV4-3 to TRBJ2-3, with D unclear. The CDR3 is 15 residues long. V was shortened by 0 bases and J by 5 bases, with 12 bases between the two germline ends. Germline V gene data show CDR1 as LGHNA and CDR2 as YSLEER. The CDR3 coding sequence is TGCGCCAGCAGCCAAGATCTGGCAGTGGGAGATACGCAGTATTTT. Amino acid sequence: CASSQDLAVGDTQYF.

The J gene is TRBJ2-7, the V gene TRBV9, with D possibly TRBD2 on 6 matching bases. The CDR3 runs 16 residues. Germline assignment: CDR1 SGDLS and CDR2 YYNGEE. V shed 0 bases and J shed 2 bases, with 15 bases lying between them. CDR3 in amino acids: CASSVGFLPGAYEQYF. CDR3 DNA: TGTGCCAGCAGCGTAGGGTTCTTGCCGGGGGCCTACGAGCAGTACTTC.

This clonotype was counted at least ten times. The chain couples TRBV5-4 to TRBJ2-1; 7 positions match TRBD1. V shed 6 bases and J 2 bases; nucleotides not matched to a gene: 5. In germline, CDR1 is SGHNT, CDR2 YYREEE (reference sequence). This CDR3 is built from 14 residues. In DNA, the CDR3 is TGTGCCAGCACCCCAAGGGGGCCCTACAATGAGCAGTTCTTC. Translated, it gives CASTPRGPYNEQFF.

This clonotype was counted at least ten times. The chain combines TRBV4-1 with TRBJ2-7, with TRBD1 identical over 10 bases. The germline CDR1 and CDR2 sequences are MGHRA and YSYEKL. The trim removed 2 bases at V and 7 bases at J, leaving 8 bases unmatched. The CDR3 loop spans 15 amino acids. DNA of the CDR3: TGCGCCAGCAGCCAAACTTGGGGACAGGGGTGGGAGCAGTACTTC. The encoded protein is CASSQTWGQGWEQYF.

This clonotype was counted at least ten times. The V and J genes are TRBV24-1 and TRBJ2-5; D remains ambiguous. CDR3 size: 15 residues. CDR1 is KGHDR and CDR2 is SFDVKD in the germline V gene. V was shortened by 3 bases and J by 1 base, with 11 bases between the two germline ends. DNA of the CDR3: TGTGCCACCAGTGATCCGAGAGTCATCCAAGAGACCCAGTACTTC. Amino acids: CATSDPRVIQETQYF.

This clonotype came up many times. The chain is built from TRBV19 and TRBJ1-4, with D unclear. The CDR3 extends over 17 amino acids. V shed 5 bases and J shed 0 bases, with 16 bases lying between them. Germline lookup yields CDR1 LNHDA and CDR2 SQIVND (reference sequence). This chain's CDR3 is CASSGRHAVATNEKLFF. Written as DNA, the CDR3 is TGTGCCAGTAGTGGAAGACACGCGGTTGCAACTAATGAAAAACTGTTTTTT.